The sample holds a few counts of the clone carrying this TCR beta chain. Its target is not known. The CDR3 spans 16 residues. V was pared by 0 bases and J by 0 bases, with 14 bases between. Germline values: CDR1 GTSNPN, CDR2 SVGIG (reference sequence). The source material, RNA transcripts, was used to amplify TCR beta CDR3 regions. HTBI primers drove first-round RT-PCR of the TCR CDR3. In TCRdb, the multiplex PCR reads were re-called with MiXCR into one record per CDR3 protein. The sample has under 350,000 distinct CDR3 sequences; about 18% are singletons. Diagnoses were made from clinical symptoms, serum measures (thyroxine and TRAb), thyroid ultrasound and orbital computed tomography. The data were taken from a study of T cells in Graves' hyperthyroidism and ophthalmopathy. Points from the study as a whole: In blood, most of the thyroid clonotypes expanded above 0.001 were also present.

The sequenced sample consisted of blood. The chain carries TRBV30 and TRBJ1-1, with a possible D match to TRBD1 (5 bases). The TCR originated in a woman aged 50 to 60 with Graves' hyperthyroidism. CDR3 in amino acids: CAWSVQGEVVNTEAFF. As DNA, the CDR3 is TGTGCCTGGAGTGTACAAGGGGAGGTGGTGAACACTGAAGCTTTCTTT.